The clone carrying this TCR beta chain appeared a few times. The sample belongs to a study of CD8+ T cells in alopecia areata. V lost 1 base and J 3 bases, leaving 6 bases between the germline ends. The CDR3 spans 13 residues. Germline lookup yields CDR1 LNHDA and CDR2 SQIVND (reference sequence). Sequencing used cDNA as its template, made by extracting RNA and reverse transcribing it. The repertoire was sequenced with immunoSEQ multiplex PCR; TCRdb's copy has only in-frame clones and lacks some. Here the sample spans fewer than 250,000 clones, around two fifths being singletons. Sample treatment: oral pan-JAK inhibitor, 5-10 mg twice daily.

This clonotype was obtained from a human donor with alopecia areata. This chain uses TRBV19 with TRBJ1-1; D remains unclear. The sequencing used CD4+ T cells sorted from blood, collected around week 34, from a patient treated with tofacitinib. The CDR3 DNA is TGTGCCAGTAGTATAGGTGGGTACACTGAAGCTTTCTTT. Translated, it gives CASSIGGYTEAFF. The complete variable domain, with remaining parts taken from reference TRBV19 and TRBJ1-1, reads DGGITQSPKYLFRKEGQNVTLSCEQNLNHDAMYWYRQDPGQGLRLIYYSQIVNDFQKGDIAEGYSVSREKKESFPLTVTSAQKNPTAFYLCASSIGGYTEAFFGQGTRLTVV.